The 9 T cell receptor beta chains given below trace back to one sample, sequenced in a study of shared clonotypes between healthy human individuals. Some clones are missing from TCRdb's copy, which holds only in-frame ones; the method was immunoSEQ multiplex PCR. In the table there are about 2.3 million clones, 90% to 95% of which are singletons. The specimen sequenced was naive CD4+ T cells from PBMCs. This sample's subset: CD45RA+ positively selected. The receptors shown here come from a man younger than 30 in good health. Some clones in this sample may be carry-over from other donors' samples.

As for this clone: Additional DNA sequences in this sample encode the identical CDR3. The chain recombines TRBV9 with TRBJ2-7; the D gene is possibly TRBD1 (5 bases). The CDR3 consists of 14 residues. Per germline, CDR1 SGDLS and CDR2 YYNGEE. Trimming removed 0 bases at V and 3 bases at J, with 10 bases between. In nucleotides, the CDR3 is TGTGCCAGCAGCGTAGGGTCAGGGATCTACGAGCAGTACTTC. The encoded protein is CASSVGSGIYEQYF.

The chain employs TRBV6-1 and TRBJ1-5, with TRBD1 matching over 9 bases. Germline V gene data show CDR1 as MNHNS and CDR2 as SASEGT. V gave up 3 bases and J gave up 6 bases; unmatched junction bases: 9. The CDR3 extends over 16 amino acids. The CDR3 region has the DNA TGTGCCAGCAGTGACAAACAGGGGGCGCAGGGTCAGCCCCAGCATTTT. This sequence encodes CASSDKQGAQGQPQHF.

The CDR3 sequence is CASSYWSGRPYTQYF. DNA for the CDR3: TGTGCCAGCAGTTACTGGAGCGGGAGGCCCTATACGCAGTATTTT. This chain joins TRBV6-5 and TRBJ2-3, with 9 bases that match TRBD2. The ends lost 1 base at V and 7 bases at J; junction bases unmatched: 6. Looked up from germline, CDR1 is MNHEY and CDR2 is SVGAGI. CDR3 length: 15 amino acids.

The gene calls are TRBV7-9 and TRBJ2-7, with no clear D. CDR3 size: 15 residues. Trimming cost V 2 bases and J 2 bases, with 13 bases left between them. Germline V gene lookup returns CDR1 SEHNR and CDR2 FQNEAQ (reference sequence). CDR3 DNA: TGTGCCAGCAGCTTACCCCCGACTGAAACCTACGAGCAGTACTTC. Its protein is CASSLPPTETYEQYF.

The chain recombines TRBV30 with TRBJ1-2; D unclear. The germline V gene has CDR1 GTSNPN and CDR2 SVGIG (reference sequence). The germline V and J ends were trimmed by 2 bases and 8 bases, with 12 bases remaining between them. The CDR3 is 12 residues long. The CDR3, as DNA: TGTGCCTGGAGTACGGGGTATAGCGGCTACACCTTC. It translates to CAWSTGYSGYTF.

The chain employs TRBV10-3 and TRBJ2-2; D may correspond to TRBD1 or TRBD2 (6 bases each). Trimming removed 1 base at V and 1 base at J, with 13 bases between. The germline V gene encodes CDR1 ENHRY and CDR2 SYGVKD. CDR3 length: 17 amino acids. This CDR3 reads CAISEWGAYVNTGELFF. As DNA, the CDR3 is TGTGCCATCAGTGAGTGGGGGGCCTATGTGAACACCGGGGAGCTGTTTTTT.

V is TRBV28 and J is TRBJ1-5, with unresolved D. The CDR3 is 18 residues long. Germline V gives CDR1 MDHEN, CDR2 SYDVKM. V shed 7 bases and J shed 0 bases, with 22 bases lying between them. The CDR3: CASTVVPRYSYSNQPQHF. The CDR3 DNA reads TGTGCCAGCACTGTTGTCCCAAGATATTCCTATAGCAATCAGCCCCAGCATTTT.

The chain employs TRBV18 and TRBJ2-7, with TRBD1 identical over 9 bases. J gave up 0 bases and V 4 bases, and 7 bases lay outside the gene matches. CDR3 length: 16 residues. Germline V gene data show CDR1 as KGHSH and CDR2 as LQKENI. Here the CDR3 reads CASSRGQGKSSYEQYF. CDR3 DNA: TGTGCCAGCTCACGGGGACAGGGAAAATCCTCCTACGAGCAGTACTTC.

The chain combines TRBV27 with TRBJ2-7; 7 nucleotides agree with TRBD1. Germline V gene lookup returns CDR1 MNHEY and CDR2 SMNVEV (reference sequence). The CDR3 is made up of 14 amino acids. The junction had 6 bases not matched to a gene; V was cut back by 5 bases and J by 2 bases. CDR3: CASSTRDRPYEQYF. The DNA of the CDR3 is TGTGCCAGCAGTACTCGGGACAGACCCTACGAGCAGTACTTC.